Below, one TCR beta chain is given with its context. These data belong to a study of shared T cell receptors in the human thymus. Only in-frame clones appear in the TCRdb table, and some are missing; sequencing was by immunoSEQ multiplex PCR. The top ten hold 0.0095% to 0.013% of the sample, which has fewer than 700,000 clones, 88% seen once. The same sample was also studied in work on human thymus T cells. Per that paper: Donors were healthy Finnish infants having corrective surgery for congenital heart defects. In corrective heart surgery, resections were taken, and these provided the thymus tissue. It looked as if thymic and blood repertoires used V and J genes in a biased way. Related reports documented highly overlapping thymic repertoires among unrelated individuals.

This TCR came from a boy under three years old with a congenital heart defect. Sequenced input: thymocytes.

CDR3 loop: CASSQGVRSGRSNYEQYF. As DNA, the CDR3 is TGTGCCAGCAGCCAAGGAGTCAGAAGCGGGAGATCAAACTACGAGCAGTACTTC. This chain joins TRBV4-2 and TRBJ2-7; TRBD2 agrees at 8 bases. Germline CDR1 LGHNA, CDR2 YNFKEQ. This CDR3 contains 18 residues. Unmatched junction bases numbered 14, after V lost 1 base and J lost 3 bases.